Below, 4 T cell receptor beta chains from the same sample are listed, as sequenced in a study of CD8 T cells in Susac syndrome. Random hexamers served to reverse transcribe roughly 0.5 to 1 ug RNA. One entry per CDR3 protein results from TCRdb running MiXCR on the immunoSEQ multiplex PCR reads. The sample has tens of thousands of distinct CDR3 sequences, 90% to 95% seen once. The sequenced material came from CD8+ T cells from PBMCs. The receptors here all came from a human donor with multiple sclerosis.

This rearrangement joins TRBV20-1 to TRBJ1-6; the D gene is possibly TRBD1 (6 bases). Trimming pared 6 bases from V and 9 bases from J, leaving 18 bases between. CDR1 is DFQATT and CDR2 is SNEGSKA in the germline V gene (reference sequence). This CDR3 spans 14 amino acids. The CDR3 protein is CSAAWGPRGSPLHF. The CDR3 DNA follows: TGCAGTGCGGCATGGGGGCCTAGGGGTTCACCCCTCCACTTT.

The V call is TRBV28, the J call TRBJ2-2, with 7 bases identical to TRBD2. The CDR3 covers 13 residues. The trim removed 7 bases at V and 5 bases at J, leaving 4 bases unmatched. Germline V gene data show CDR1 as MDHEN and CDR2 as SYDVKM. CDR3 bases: TGTGCCAGCAAGCGGGGCCGAACCGGGGAGCTGTTTTTT. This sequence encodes CASKRGRTGELFF.

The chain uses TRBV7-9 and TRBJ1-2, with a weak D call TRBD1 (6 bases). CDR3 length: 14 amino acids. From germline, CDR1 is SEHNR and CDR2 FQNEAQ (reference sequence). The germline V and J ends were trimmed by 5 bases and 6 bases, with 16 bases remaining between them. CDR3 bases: TGTGCCAGCAGCCCGACAGGTCCTTGGGATGGCTACACCTTC. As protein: CASSPTGPWDGYTF.

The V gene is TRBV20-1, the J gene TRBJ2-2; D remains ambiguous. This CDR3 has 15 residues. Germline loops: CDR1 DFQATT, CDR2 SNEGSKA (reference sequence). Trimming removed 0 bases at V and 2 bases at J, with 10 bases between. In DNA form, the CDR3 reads TGCAGTGCTAGAGATCCCCAGGCAAACACCGGGGAGCTGTTTTTT. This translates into CSARDPQANTGELFF.